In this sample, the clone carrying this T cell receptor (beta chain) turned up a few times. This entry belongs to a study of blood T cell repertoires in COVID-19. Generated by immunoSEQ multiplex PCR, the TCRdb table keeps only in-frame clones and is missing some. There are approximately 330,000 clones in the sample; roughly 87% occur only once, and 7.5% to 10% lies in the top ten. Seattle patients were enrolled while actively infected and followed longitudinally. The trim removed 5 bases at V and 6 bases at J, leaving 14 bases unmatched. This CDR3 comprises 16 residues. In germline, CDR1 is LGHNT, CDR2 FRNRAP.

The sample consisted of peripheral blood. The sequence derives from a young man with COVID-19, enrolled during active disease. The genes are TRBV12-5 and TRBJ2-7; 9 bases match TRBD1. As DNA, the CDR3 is TGTGCTAGTGGTCCTAGTACAGGGGGCTTAACGCGCGAGCAGTACTTC. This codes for CASGPSTGGLTREQYF.